This T cell receptor (beta chain) emerged from a study of identical twins. Study findings and constraints: Modelling underestimated the level of out-of-frame TCR alpha sharing observed in monozygotic twins. Out-of-frame alpha sequences common to twins exhibited an excess of low generation probability.

A single record per CDR3 protein comes from TCRdb applying MiXCR to the 5' RACE reads. This table holds 1.5 million to 2 million distinct CDR3 sequences, roughly 35% found once. In the case of this clonotype: Its cognate antigen is unknown.

Sequences were obtained from cord blood. This TCR derives from a newborn girl in good health.

The chain's CDR3 is CSPKTGTNQPQHF. CDR3 coding DNA: TGCAGTCCCAAGACAGGGACCAATCAGCCCCAGCATTTT. V gene TRBV20-1 combines with J gene TRBJ1-5, with 7 bases fitting TRBD1. CDR1 DFQATT and CDR2 SNEGSKA come from the germline V gene (reference sequence). After removal of 8 bases from V and 3 bases from J, the junction contained 7 bases not matched to a gene. This CDR3 region has 13 residues.